A selection of T cell receptor beta chains follows, all from one sample in a study of Ad26.COV2.S vaccination and SARS-CoV-2 variants. Assay used: immunoSEQ multiplex PCR; TCRdb lists only in-frame clones, some missing. Here the sample spans more than 400,000 clones, about 90% being singletons. The source material was peripheral blood, sampled in a trial of Ad26.COV2.S vaccine versus placebo. Every receptor here comes from a person between 18 and 65 years old who received the Ad26.COV2.S COVID-19 vaccine or a placebo. Each CDR3 is given with its conserved first and last residue. Each record gives: J gene, V gene, CDR3 protein.

J: TRBJ1-4
V: TRBV7-2
CDR3: CASSLFPGTATNEKLFF

J: TRBJ2-7
V: TRBV2
CDR3: CATNADWSSYEQYF

J: TRBJ2-1
V: TRBV2
CDR3: CASRIVITYNEQFF

J: TRBJ2-3
V: TRBV16
CDR3: CASSQFSGGLEDTQYF

J: TRBJ1-1
V: TRBV4-3
CDR3: CASSQGGNTEAFF

J: TRBJ2-1
V: TRBV7-2
CDR3: CASSPGLAGVNEQFF

J: TRBJ2-1
V: TRBV27
CDR3: CASSGASGGNEQFF

J: TRBJ2-5
V: TRBV7-8
CDR3: CASSNSRSGETQYF

J: TRBJ2-3
V: TRBV9
CDR3: CASSMPLGADTQYF

J: TRBJ1-1
V: TRBV19
CDR3: CASSYLGGGTEAFF

J: TRBJ2-5
V: TRBV11-2
CDR3: CASSILAGGTLETQYF

J: TRBJ1-1
V: TRBV6-4
CDR3: CASSDSETGVTFF

J: TRBJ2-5
V: TRBV6-2/TRBV6-3
CDR3: CASSYRPVQETQYF

J: TRBJ1-4
V: TRBV28
CDR3: CASSFPGNREKLFF

J: TRBJ2-7
V: TRBV20-1
CDR3: CSAYGGYEQYF

J: TRBJ2-7
V: TRBV4-1
CDR3: CASSQGQGARSYEQYF

J: TRBJ2-1
V: TRBV6-2/TRBV6-3
CDR3: CASSYAGPAYNEQFF

J: TRBJ2-7
V: TRBV4-1
CDR3: CASSQRDIPGDYEQYF